Listed here is a single TCR beta chain. No antigen is known for it. Germline V lookup: CDR1 LGHDT, CDR2 YNNKEL (reference sequence). The CDR3 has 16 residues. Trimming shortened V by 4 bases and J by 0 bases, and 15 bases separated the two germline ends. Measured with immunoSEQ multiplex PCR; TCRdb has only the in-frame clones, and not every one. This sample has 75,000 to 95,000 clones, with 85% found just once. This sample is drawn from a study of T cell responses to AZD1222 COVID-19 vaccine. Study results and limitations: Donors in the cohort were predominantly white British and more often female, and clonal diversity was possibly underestimated.

Analyses pooled second doses at about 4 or about 12 weeks. This sample comprised peripheral blood, obtained 28 days after the second AZD1222 dose. The V call is TRBV3-1 (or the pseudogene TRBV3-2), the J call TRBJ2-5, with D perhaps given as TRBD1 or TRBD2 (5 bases each). This receptor was obtained from an adult who received the AZD1222 COVID-19 vaccine. CDR3 loop: CASSPWGTTDQETQYF. DNA of the CDR3: TGTGCCAGCAGCCCCTGGGGGACCACCGACCAAGAGACCCAGTACTTC.